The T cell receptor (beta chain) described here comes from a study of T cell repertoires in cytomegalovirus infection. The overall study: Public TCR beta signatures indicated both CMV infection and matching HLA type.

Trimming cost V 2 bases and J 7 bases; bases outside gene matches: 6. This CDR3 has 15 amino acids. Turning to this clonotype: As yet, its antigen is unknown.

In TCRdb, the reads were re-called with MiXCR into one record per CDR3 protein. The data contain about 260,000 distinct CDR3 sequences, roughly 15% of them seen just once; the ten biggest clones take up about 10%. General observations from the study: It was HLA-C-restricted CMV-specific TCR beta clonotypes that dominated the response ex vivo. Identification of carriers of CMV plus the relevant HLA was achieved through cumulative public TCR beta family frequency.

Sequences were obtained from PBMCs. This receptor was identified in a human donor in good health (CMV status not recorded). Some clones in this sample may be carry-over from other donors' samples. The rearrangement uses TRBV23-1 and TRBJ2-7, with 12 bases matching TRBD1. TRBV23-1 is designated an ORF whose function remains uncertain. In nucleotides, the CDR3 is TGCGCCAGCAGTCAACCCGGGACAGGGGGCGGTGAGCAGTACTTC. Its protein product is CASSQPGTGGGEQYF.